A single TCR beta chain is shown here with its context. Its antigen is still unknown. The sample is drawn from a study of cytomegalovirus exposure and HLA in healthy donors. The PCR employed 60 Vbeta primers together with 13 Jbeta primers. Sequencing was performed with immunoSEQ multiplex PCR; in TCRdb, only in-frame clones are kept and a portion is missing. The table has about 160,000 clones, around nine tenths seen once. CDR1 is MDHEN and CDR2 is SYDVKM in the germline V gene. The CDR3 length is 16 residues. The V end was cut by 8 bases, the J end by 9 bases, with 23 bases between. Study-wide results and limits: Reported performance of the classifier showed diagnosis of cytomegalovirus status with high specificity and sensitivity. Most TCR sequences were seen very rarely across donors, but some public TCRs occurred in many. The study assumed roughly uniform donor sequencing depth for presence/absence analyses.

The receptor was derived from a woman under 30 in good health and CMV-seronegative. Sequenced: PBMCs. The rearrangement links TRBV28 to TRBJ1-6; TRBD1 is a possible D gene (6 bases). In DNA form, the CDR3 reads TGTGCCAGCGGGACCTCGGACAGATTTTTAACTTCACCCCTCCACTTT. Translating it yields CASGTSDRFLTSPLHF.